The next 19 T cell receptor beta chains were all read from a single sample in a study of cytomegalovirus exposure and HLA in healthy donors. PCR amplification relied on 60 Vbeta primers (plus 13 Jbeta primers). The data were produced by immunoSEQ multiplex PCR, yet TCRdb's version contains in-frame clones alone and is incomplete. In the table there are around 170,000 clones, roughly 80% of which are singletons. Specimen: PBMCs. These receptors originate from a man between 35 and 55 years old in good health and CMV-seropositive.

J is TRBJ2-7 and V is TRBV30; D is perhaps TRBD2 (6 bases). This CDR3 comprises 14 residues. CDR1 is GTSNPN, CDR2 SVGIG, per germline (reference sequence). V was cut by 2 bases and J by 0 bases, with 11 bases left in between. CDR3 coding DNA: TGTGCCTGGAGTCCAGGAGGGTCCTCCTACGAGCAGTACTTC. Protein sequence: CAWSPGGSSYEQYF. The variable domain in full, completed from reference TRBV30 and TRBJ2-7, reads SQTIHQWPATLVQPVGSPLSLECTVEGTSNPNLYWYRQAAGRGLQLLFYSVGIGQISSEVPQNLSASRPQDRQFILSSKKLLLSDSGFYLCAWSPGGSSYEQYFGPGTRLTVT.

This clone was seen just once. The CDR3 loop reads CAWRDSVNTEAFF. For the CDR3, the DNA is TGTGCCTGGAGGGACAGTGTGAACACTGAAGCTTTCTTT. The rearrangement uses TRBV30 and TRBJ1-1; weak D call: TRBD1 (6 bases). CDR1 and CDR2 from the germline V gene are GTSNPN and SVGIG (reference sequence). V was trimmed by 3 bases and J by 0 bases, leaving 8 bases between them. CDR3 length equals 13 residues. Full variable domain (missing parts from reference TRBV30 and TRBJ1-1): SQTIHQWPATLVQPVGSPLSLECTVEGTSNPNLYWYRQAAGRGLQLLFYSVGIGQISSEVPQNLSASRPQDRQFILSSKKLLLSDSGFYLCAWRDSVNTEAFFGQGTRLTVV.

The sample holds a few counts of this clone. The chain joins TRBV29-1 to TRBJ1-4; the D gene is possibly TRBD1 (6 bases). The V gene's germline CDR1 is SQVTM and CDR2 ANQGSEA. The CDR3 sequence is 14 residues long. Between the trimmed V and J ends, which lost 4 bases and 8 bases, there was a span of 17 bases. The CDR3 coding sequence is TGCAGCGTTGTGGGGGCGGGGGAGGGAGAAAAACTGTTTTTT. It codes for CSVVGAGEGEKLFF.

The rearrangement uses TRBV5-4 and TRBJ1-2; tentative D call: TRBD1 (6 bases). Germline V lookup: CDR1 SGHNT, CDR2 YYREEE (reference sequence). Trimming cost V 3 bases and J 8 bases, with 14 bases left between them. This CDR3 is 13 amino acids long. In nucleotides, the CDR3 is TGTGCCAGCAGCTGGCAGGGGTTGGAAGGCTACACCTTC. It encodes CASSWQGLEGYTF.

This chain joins TRBV9 and TRBJ2-1; 9 nucleotides line up with TRBD2. This CDR3 is built from 16 residues. The ends lost 3 bases at V and 8 bases at J; junction bases unmatched: 12. The germline V gene encodes CDR1 SGDLS and CDR2 YYNGEE. The CDR3 bases are TGTGCCAGCAGCGATCCCGATGCGGGGGGGGCTGATGAGCAGTTCTTC. It codes for CASSDPDAGGADEQFF.

This clone was picked up a small number of times. The chain employs TRBV29-1 and TRBJ1-2; D is unclear. The CDR3 covers 13 residues. Germline lookup yields CDR1 SQVTM and CDR2 ANQGSEA. Trimming removed 1 base from V and 2 bases from J, with 8 bases in between. The CDR3 sequence: CSVEAHSNYGYTF. DNA for the CDR3: TGCAGCGTTGAAGCCCACAGCAACTATGGCTACACCTTC. Together with reference TRBV29-1 and TRBJ1-2, the CDR3 gives the full variable domain: SAVISQKPSRDICQRGTSLTIQCQVDSQVTMMFWYRQQPGQSLTLIATANQGSEATYESGFVIDKFPISRPNLTFSTLTVSNMSPEDSSIYLCSVEAHSNYGYTFGSGTRLTVV.

This clone has just a few counts. Since a much larger clone is just one base distant, this may be a read error. The rearrangement uses TRBV5-4 and TRBJ2-7, with 10 bases matching TRBD2. The CDR3 covers 19 residues. Trimming cost V 4 bases and J 0 bases; bases outside gene matches: 16. The germline V gene has CDR1 SGHNT and CDR2 YYREEE (reference sequence). CDR3 nucleotide sequence: TGTGCCAGCAGCCAAGAAAGGTCCCTTAGCGGGGGGTTCTCCTACGAGCAGTACTTC. Translated, it gives CASSQERSLSGGFSYEQYF.

The V call is TRBV4-3, the J call TRBJ1-5; a weak D match, TRBD1 (6 bases). Trimming removed 3 bases at V and 0 bases at J, with 12 bases between. Germline loops: CDR1 LGHNA, CDR2 YSLEER. The CDR3 runs to 16 residues. CDR3 residues: CASSQGAGASNQPQHF. CDR3 bases: TGCGCCAGCAGCCAGGGGGCGGGGGCTAGCAATCAGCCCCAGCATTTT.

The rearrangement links TRBV9 to TRBJ2-7; 8 bases are a match to TRBD1. This CDR3 is built from 14 residues. Germline CDR1 reads SGDLS; CDR2 reads YYNGEE. The J segment lost 5 bases and the V segment lost 0 bases, leaving 4 bases of the junction unmatched. The chain's CDR3 is CASSVEGQDHEQYF. The CDR3 DNA reads as TGTGCCAGCAGCGTAGAGGGACAGGACCACGAGCAGTACTTC.

Concerning this clone itself: A read error may produce the germline difference seen at one junction end. The V and J genes are TRBV5-4 and TRBJ1-4; TRBD1 is a possible D gene (5 bases). The CDR3 contains 15 residues. The V gene's germline CDR1 is SGHNT and CDR2 YYREEE (reference sequence). The CDR3 bases are TGTGCCAGCAGCTTCGTTGCGGGGACTAATGAAGAACTGTTTTTT. Translation gives CASSFVAGTNEELFF. Together with reference TRBV5-4 and TRBJ1-4, the CDR3 gives the full variable domain: ETGVTQSPTHLIKTRGQQVTLRCSSQSGHNTVSWYQQALGQGPQFIFQYYREEENGRGNFPPRFSGLQFPNYSSELNVNALELDDSALYLCASSFVAGTNEELFFGSGTQLSVL.

This rearrangement joins TRBV5-4 to TRBJ2-7; 7 bases are shared with TRBD2. The V gene end was trimmed by 0 bases and the J gene end by 6 bases; junction bases not matched to a gene: 6. The CDR3 sequence is 14 residues long. Germline V gives CDR1 SGHNT, CDR2 YYREEE (reference sequence). The CDR3 DNA reads TGTGCCAGCAGCTTGGCCGGACTAGTCGGCGAGCAGTACTTC. Its translation is CASSLAGLVGEQYF.

V usage is TRBV7-2 and J usage is TRBJ1-3; D is uncertain. Germline V gene data show CDR1 as SGHTA and CDR2 as FQGNSA. This CDR3 contains 16 residues. The V end lost 8 bases, the J end lost 0 bases, and 17 bases lay between the germline ends. This chain's CDR3 is CASVGLRESSGNTIYF. CDR3 in DNA: TGTGCCAGCGTAGGACTGAGGGAGAGCTCTGGAAACACCATATATTTT.

This clone showed up just a few times. The CDR3 spells CASSYGGTGGTYEQYF. In DNA, the CDR3 is TGTGCCAGCAGTTACGGGGGGACAGGGGGGACCTACGAGCAGTACTTC. The V and J genes are TRBV6-5 and TRBJ2-7; TRBD1 aligns across 11 bases. The germline CDR1 and CDR2 sequences are MNHEY and SVGAGI. This CDR3 region has 16 residues. The V segment lost 2 bases and the J segment 2 bases; nucleotides outside the gene matches: 5.

This clone was detected a few times. The J gene is TRBJ1-1, the V gene TRBV19; TRBD1 matches at 9 bases. The CDR3 loop spans 16 amino acids. CDR1 LNHDA and CDR2 SQIVND come from the germline V gene (reference sequence). The V segment lost 9 bases and the J segment 0 bases; nucleotides outside the gene matches: 11. The CDR3 region has the DNA TGTGCCAGCACCCTACAGGGGGCAAGTTTGAACACTGAAGCTTTCTTT. Protein product: CASTLQGASLNTEAFF.

This chain links TRBV5-6 with TRBJ2-7; 11 bases are shared with TRBD2. Germline values: CDR1 SGHDT, CDR2 YYEEEE. J was trimmed by 1 base and V by 3 bases; bases with no gene match: 3. This CDR3 spans 15 amino acids. The CDR3: CASSSGLAESYEQYF. As DNA, the CDR3 is TGTGCCAGCAGCTCGGGACTAGCGGAATCCTACGAGCAGTACTTC.

In this sample, this clone turned up a few times. The V and J genes are TRBV7-9 and TRBJ1-6; TRBD1 might be the D (6 bases). This CDR3 comprises 14 residues. V lost 1 base, J lost 10 bases, and 11 bases lay in between. Germline CDR1 is SEHNR and CDR2 is FQNEAQ (reference sequence). CDR3 loop: CASSLGDKNSPLHF. CDR3 in DNA: TGTGCCAGCAGCTTAGGGGACAAGAACTCACCCCTCCACTTT.

There are many counts of this clone. V usage is TRBV14 and J usage is TRBJ2-3; 13 bases are a match to TRBD2. The V segment lost 4 bases and the J segment 2 bases; nucleotides outside the gene matches: 3. This CDR3 spans 16 amino acids. Germline CDR1 is SGHDN and CDR2 is FVKESK. The CDR3 region is CASSPTSGGLTDTQYF. In nucleotides, the CDR3 is TGTGCCAGCAGCCCGACTAGCGGGGGGCTCACAGATACGCAGTATTTT.

V gene TRBV13 combines with J gene TRBJ2-7, with D possibly matching TRBD2 (5 bases). The CDR3 extends over 12 amino acids. The V gene lost 0 bases and the J gene lost 7 bases, with 7 bases spanning the gap. Germline CDR1 reads PRHDT; CDR2 reads FYEKMQ (reference sequence). The CDR3 sequence is CASSLGSGEQYF. DNA of the CDR3: TGTGCCAGCAGCTTAGGGTCGGGAGAGCAGTACTTC.

The CDR3 DNA is TGTGCCAGCAGCTCCACGGTAGATACCTACGAGCAGTACTTC. It encodes CASSSTVDTYEQYF. The chain is built from TRBV7-2 and TRBJ2-7, with D hard to call. Between the trimmed V and J ends, which lost 4 bases and 2 bases, there was a span of 12 bases. The CDR3 totals 14 residues. CDR1 is SGHTA and CDR2 is FQGNSA in the germline V gene.